This T cell receptor (beta chain) was recovered during a study of cytomegalovirus exposure and HLA in healthy donors. Whole-study findings and limits: Cytomegalovirus-associated TCR beta chains were listed, numbering roughly 150.

The CDR3 extends over 21 amino acids. The germline V and J ends were trimmed by 5 bases and 1 base, with 33 bases remaining between them. CDR1 GTSNPN and CDR2 SVGIG come from the germline V gene (reference sequence). The PCR used 60 Vbeta and 13 Jbeta primers. Generated by immunoSEQ multiplex PCR, the TCRdb table keeps only in-frame clones and is missing some. The sample has over 150,000 clones, approximately 80% seen once. Only one count was recorded for this clone. What it binds is unknown. The genes are TRBV30 and TRBJ2-1; tentatively, D is TRBD2 (6 bases). This clonotype was sampled from a man aged 25-45 years in good health and CMV-seronegative. Material: PBMCs. CDR3 protein: CAWAGYRGSLADPISYNEQFF. The DNA of the CDR3 is TGTGCCTGGGCCGGCTACCGGGGATCACTAGCCGACCCAATTTCCTACAATGAGCAGTTCTTC.